This T cell receptor (beta chain) was profiled in a study of T-cell memory formation after mild COVID-19. Study as a whole: Largely, the TCR clusters proved donor specific.

CDR3 length equals 12 residues. V was trimmed by 3 bases and J by 8 bases, leaving 10 bases between them. TCRdb passed the 5' RACE reads through MiXCR, listing each CDR3 protein once. The sample records about 280,000 distinct CDR3 sequences, less than 9.5% being singletons. This clonotype was counted a few times. What was sequenced was PBMCs or a T cell subset sorted from them (not recorded which). The source of this sequence is a man aged 18 to 29 who had mild COVID-19 (a few samples of this study predate the infection). Cell type and time point are not known. The genes are TRBV12-3 or TRBV12-4 and TRBJ1-2, with D hard to call. The CDR3 DNA reads TGTGCCAGCAGTTTGAGGGCGGAGGGCTACACCTTC. Its translation: CASSLRAEGYTF.